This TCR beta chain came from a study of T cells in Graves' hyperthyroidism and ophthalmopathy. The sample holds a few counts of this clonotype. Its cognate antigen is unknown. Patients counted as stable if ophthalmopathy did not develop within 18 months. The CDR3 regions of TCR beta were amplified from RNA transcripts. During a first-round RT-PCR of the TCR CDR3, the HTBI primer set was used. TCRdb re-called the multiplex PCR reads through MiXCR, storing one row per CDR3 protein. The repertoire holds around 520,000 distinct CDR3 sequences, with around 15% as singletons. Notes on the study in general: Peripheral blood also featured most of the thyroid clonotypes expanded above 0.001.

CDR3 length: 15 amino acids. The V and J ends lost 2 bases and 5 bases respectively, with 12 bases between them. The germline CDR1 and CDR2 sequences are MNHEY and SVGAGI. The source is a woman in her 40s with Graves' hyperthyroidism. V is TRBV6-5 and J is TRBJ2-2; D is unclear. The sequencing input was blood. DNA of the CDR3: TGTGCCAGCAGTTACAAATGGAGTAGTACCGGGGAGCTGTTTTTT. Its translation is CASSYKWSSTGELFF.